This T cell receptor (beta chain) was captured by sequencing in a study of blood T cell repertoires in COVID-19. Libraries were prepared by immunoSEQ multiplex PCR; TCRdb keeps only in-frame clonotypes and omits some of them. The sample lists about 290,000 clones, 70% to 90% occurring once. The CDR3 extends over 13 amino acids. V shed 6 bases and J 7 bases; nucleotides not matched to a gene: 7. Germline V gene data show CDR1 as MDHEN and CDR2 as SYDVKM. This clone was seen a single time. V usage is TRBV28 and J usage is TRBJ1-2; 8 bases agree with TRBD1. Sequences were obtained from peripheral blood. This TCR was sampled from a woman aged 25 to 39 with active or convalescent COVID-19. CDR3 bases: TGTGCCAGCAGGTTTGACAGGGGTAGTGGCTACACCTTC. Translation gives CASRFDRGSGYTF.